Each of the 16 T cell receptor beta chains below was sequenced from the same sample in a study of neoadjuvant anti-PD-1 for oral cavity cancer. Sequenced by immunoSEQ multiplex PCR; TCRdb stores in-frame clones only, minus some. Among more than 12,000 clones listed, roughly three quarters were seen once. The sequencing used PBMCs, collected before nivolumab (anti-PD-1) treatment. These receptors originate from a person between 40 and 79 years old with oral cavity squamous cell carcinoma.

The rearrangement uses TRBV7-9 and TRBJ1-5; the D gene is possibly TRBD1 (6 bases). Germline CDR1 SEHNR, CDR2 FQNEAQ (reference sequence). The V end was cut by 1 base, the J end by 11 bases, with 15 bases between. The CDR3 has 14 amino acids. In DNA form, the CDR3 reads TGTGCCAGCAGCTTAGGGGCAGGGGAATGGTCCCAGCATTTT. Translating gives CASSLGAGEWSQHF.

The rearrangement joins TRBV11-2 to TRBJ2-1; D may be TRBD2 (7 bases). Per the germline V gene, CDR1 is SGHAT and CDR2 is FQNNGV. Between the trimmed V and J ends, which lost 4 bases and 5 bases, there was a span of 15 bases. The CDR3 spans 15 residues. DNA for the CDR3: TGTGCCAGCAGCTCTCGGACGGGGGGCGACAATGAGCAGTTCTTC. Translating gives CASSSRTGGDNEQFF.

This chain links TRBV4-2 with TRBJ1-1, with no clear D. CDR3 length: 14 residues. The germline gives CDR1 LGHNA, CDR2 YNFKEQ. Trimming took off 3 bases at V and 10 bases at J, with 18 bases between the two ends. The CDR3 spells CASSQLPVRVGAFF. CDR3 DNA: TGTGCCAGCAGCCAGCTACCCGTGCGCGTCGGAGCTTTCTTT.

This clone came up a few times. The J gene is TRBJ1-1, the V gene TRBV29-1; no reliable D call. The length of the CDR3 is 12 residues. V was cut by 5 bases and J by 3 bases, with 10 bases left in between. Looked up from germline, CDR1 is SQVTM and CDR2 is ANQGSEA. CDR3 sequence: CSVRGGDTEAFF. The CDR3 DNA is TGCAGCGTTCGTGGTGGGGACACTGAAGCTTTCTTT. The whole variable domain, filled in from reference TRBV29-1 and TRBJ1-1, reads SAVISQKPSRDICQRGTSLTIQCQVDSQVTMMFWYRQQPGQSLTLIATANQGSEATYESGFVIDKFPISRPNLTFSTLTVSNMSPEDSSIYLCSVRGGDTEAFFGQGTRLTVV.

A few counts support this clone. The rearrangement uses TRBV4-1 and TRBJ2-1, with 8 bases identical to TRBD1. Germline V gene sequence: CDR1 MGHRA, CDR2 YSYEKL. CDR3 size: 14 residues. The trim removed 4 bases at V and 8 bases at J, leaving 7 bases unmatched. CDR3 protein: CASSLNLGQDEQFF. The CDR3 coding sequence is TGCGCCAGCAGCCTTAATTTGGGACAGGATGAGCAGTTCTTC.

The chain joins TRBV10-3 to TRBJ2-6; tentative D call: TRBD1 (6 bases). Trimming removed 7 bases from V and 0 bases from J, with 13 bases in between. This CDR3 is built from 16 residues. CDR1 is ENHRY and CDR2 is SYGVKD in the germline V gene. The CDR3 DNA follows: TGTGCCATCACCCAGGGGAGTCCCTCTGGGGCCAACGTCCTGACTTTC. This encodes CAITQGSPSGANVLTF.

The genes are TRBV6-1 and TRBJ2-7; 7 nucleotides agree with TRBD2. The CDR3 is 15 residues long. The ends lost 7 bases at V and 3 bases at J; junction bases unmatched: 12. Looked up from germline, CDR1 is MNHNS and CDR2 is SASEGT. The CDR3 DNA reads as TGTGCCAGCACCGGGGGGAGGACAAACGGCTACGAGCAGTACTTC. Translation: CASTGGRTNGYEQYF.

The chain carries TRBV27 and TRBJ1-1, with unresolved D. The CDR3 is 13 amino acids. Germline V gene sequence: CDR1 MNHEY, CDR2 SMNVEV (reference sequence). Trimming took off 5 bases at V and 3 bases at J, with 10 bases between the two ends. CDR3 nucleotides: TGTGCCAGCAGTACCGGACCGCACACTGAAGCTTTCTTT. Protein: CASSTGPHTEAFF.

The V call is TRBV10-2, the J call TRBJ1-1, with TRBD1 as a possible D gene (6 bases). Germline V lookup: CDR1 WSHSY, CDR2 SAAADI. Deletions cut 8 bases from V and 6 bases from J, with 16 bases between. The CDR3 length is 13 residues. CDR3: CASARTEGAEAFF. Here the CDR3 DNA reads TGCGCCAGCGCCCGGACAGAGGGGGCTGAAGCTTTCTTT.

CDR3 protein: CASSPRTGRSHEQYF. CDR3 sequence (DNA): TGTGCCAGCAGTCCGAGGACAGGGCGATCCCACGAGCAGTACTTC. The rearrangement joins TRBV27 to TRBJ2-7; 8 positions agree with TRBD1. The CDR3 runs to 15 residues. Germline CDR1 reads MNHEY; CDR2 reads SMNVEV (reference sequence). Losses at the gene ends were 5 bases for V and 5 bases for J; bases not matched to a gene: 11.

This rearrangement joins TRBV6-1 to TRBJ2-1; TRBD2 matches 13 bases. The CDR3 is 15 residues long. From germline, CDR1 is MNHNS and CDR2 SASEGT. V lost 8 bases to trimming and J lost 8 bases; unmatched junction nucleotides: 9. As DNA, the CDR3 is TGTGCCAGCCAGTGGACTAGCGGGAGTGGGGATGAGCAGTTCTTC. Its protein is CASQWTSGSGDEQFF.

This clone was picked up a small number of times. This chain connects TRBV5-1 to TRBJ2-7; either TRBD1 or TRBD2 may fit D (7 bases each). The CDR3 has 14 amino acids. Germline CDR1 and CDR2: SGHRS and YFSETQ. Trimming pared 6 bases from V and 4 bases from J, leaving 17 bases between. The CDR3 here is CASTDREGRYEQYF. The CDR3 bases are TGCGCCAGCACCGACAGGGAGGGGCGGTACGAGCAGTACTTC.

The genes are TRBV19 and TRBJ1-3; TRBD1 matches 12 bases. This CDR3 has 20 amino acids. The ends lost 0 bases at V and 1 base at J; junction bases unmatched: 10. Germline CDR1 and CDR2: LNHDA and SQIVND (reference sequence). CDR3 nucleotides: TGTGCCAGTAGTATAGAAGGTGTCGGGACAGGGGGCTTGTCTGGAAACACCATATATTTT. Residues: CASSIEGVGTGGLSGNTIYF.

This chain joins TRBV19 and TRBJ1-5; the D gene is possibly TRBD1 (5 bases). The V gene lost 3 bases and the J gene lost 5 bases, with 14 bases spanning the gap. This CDR3 is 15 amino acids long. Germline CDR1 LNHDA, CDR2 SQIVND (reference sequence). CDR3 amino acids: CASSMGSGRDQPQHF. The CDR3 nucleotides read TGTGCCAGTAGTATGGGGTCGGGGCGTGATCAGCCCCAGCATTTT.

This chain's CDR3 is CASSHPRDSGANVLTF. The CDR3 bases are TGTGCCAGCAGTCACCCACGGGACTCTGGGGCCAACGTCCTGACTTTC. The chain joins TRBV6-6 to TRBJ2-6, with a tentative D call TRBD2 (5 bases). In germline, CDR1 is MNHNY, CDR2 SVGAGI (reference sequence). The CDR3 is 16 residues long. Deletions cut 5 bases from V and 0 bases from J, with 11 bases between.

This CDR3 is CASSVVPTGELFF. The CDR3 DNA is TGTGCCAGCAGCGTAGTCCCCACCGGGGAGCTGTTTTTT. The J gene is TRBJ2-2, the V gene TRBV9; unclear D gene. The CDR3 covers 13 residues. V lost 0 bases to trimming and J lost 4 bases, with 4 bases between them. Germline CDR1 reads SGDLS; CDR2 reads YYNGEE.